The source of this TCR beta chain is a study of blood T cells in healthy people across ages. PCR was performed a second time for about 7 to 11 cycles using a sample-barcoded 5' primer and a J-beta primer mix. TCRdb re-called the 5' RACE reads with MiXCR, one entry per CDR3 protein. The sample records fewer than 900,000 distinct CDR3 sequences, more than 40% being singletons. Trimming at V came to 7 bases and at J to 12 bases, leaving 15 bases not matched to a gene. The CDR3 sequence is 13 residues long. The germline gives CDR1 SQVTM, CDR2 ANQGSEA. The TCR was taken from a woman aged 55-69 years in good health. Sample: blood. V gene TRBV29-1 combines with J gene TRBJ2-1, with 7 positions matching TRBD2. CDR3 sequence (DNA): TGCAGCGGGGGAGGGACTATTACAATGAGGCAGTTCTTC. Its protein product is CSGGGTITMRQFF.